These 9 T cell receptor beta chains originate from one sample sequenced in a study of T cells in tumors after PD-1 blockade. Generated by immunoSEQ multiplex PCR, the TCRdb table keeps only in-frame clones and is missing some. The table shows about 59,000 clones, with just under 80% occurring only once. Sequencing was performed on PBMCs, taken before anti-PD-1 treatment. These receptors were obtained from a human donor with basal cell carcinoma.

The chain combines TRBV6-5 with TRBJ1-2; D might be TRBD1 (6 bases). Trimming stripped 5 bases from V and 4 bases from J, with 17 bases between. This CDR3 has 15 amino acids. The germline V gene has CDR1 MNHEY and CDR2 SVGAGI. CDR3 amino acids: CASSNTGRSLYGYTF. Here the CDR3 DNA reads TGTGCCAGCAGTAATACAGGGCGGTCCCTCTATGGCTACACCTTC.

The chain has TRBV5-4 and TRBJ2-2; TRBD2 matches 7 bases. The length of the CDR3 is 17 residues. J was trimmed by 7 bases and V by 4 bases; bases with no gene match: 16. Per germline, CDR1 SGHNT and CDR2 YYREEE (reference sequence). The chain's CDR3 is CASSGGVSPEKDGELFF. In DNA, the CDR3 is TGTGCCAGCAGCGGGGGGGTTTCCCCAGAAAAGGACGGGGAGCTGTTTTTT. The full variable domain, in which reference TRBV5-4 and TRBJ2-2 provide the parts outside the CDR3, is ETGVTQSPTHLIKTRGQQVTLRCSSQSGHNTVSWYQQALGQGPQFIFQYYREEENGRGNFPPRFSGLQFPNYSSELNVNALELDDSALYLCASSGGVSPEKDGELFFGEGSRLTVL.

The rearrangement links TRBV19 to TRBJ2-3; no clear D. The CDR3 is 14 residues long. The germline V and J ends were trimmed by 0 bases and 1 base, with 5 bases remaining between them. Germline CDR1 and CDR2: LNHDA and SQIVND (reference sequence). The CDR3 nucleotides are TGTGCCAGTAGTATAGATAGGGGCACAGATACGCAGTATTTT. Protein sequence: CASSIDRGTDTQYF. The full variable domain, with the rest looked up from reference TRBV19 and TRBJ2-3, is DGGITQSPKYLFRKEGQNVTLSCEQNLNHDAMYWYRQDPGQGLRLIYYSQIVNDFQKGDIAEGYSVSREKKESFPLTVTSAQKNPTAFYLCASSIDRGTDTQYFGPGTRLTVL.

The V and J genes are TRBV7-6 and TRBJ1-3; D call uncertain. V lost 1 base and J 4 bases, leaving 8 bases between the germline ends. The CDR3 runs to 14 residues. Germline loops: CDR1 SGHVS, CDR2 FNYEAQ. DNA of the CDR3: TGTGCCAGCAGCTTAGGCGCCACAGGAAACACCATATATTTT. Residues: CASSLGATGNTIYF.

The chain combines TRBV11-3 with TRBJ2-7; D may be TRBD2 (6 bases). CDR1 SGHNT and CDR2 YENEEA come from the germline V gene. The CDR3 extends over 16 amino acids. V lost 0 bases and J lost 5, with 17 bases in between. For the CDR3, the DNA is TGTGCCAGCAGCTTAGATTTCGGCGGGGTAGGCGACGAGCAGTACTTC. Translation gives CASSLDFGGVGDEQYF.

The chain joins TRBV5-4 to TRBJ1-2; 7 bases map to TRBD1. Trimming removed 2 bases from V and 5 bases from J; junction bases left unmatched: 6. The CDR3 is 14 residues long. Germline loops: CDR1 SGHNT, CDR2 YYREEE (reference sequence). CDR3 bases: TGTGCCAGCAGCTTACAGGGGATGAGGTATGGCTACACCTTC. It translates to CASSLQGMRYGYTF.

This chain connects TRBV30 to TRBJ1-4, with 8 bases aligning to TRBD1. In germline, CDR1 is GTSNPN, CDR2 SVGIG (reference sequence). This CDR3 spans 14 amino acids. V lost 1 base, J lost 11 bases, and 9 bases stayed unmatched. CDR3 bases: TGTGCCTGGAGTGGGACAGGGTTTATGGGTAAACTGTTTTTT. Its translation is CAWSGTGFMGKLFF.

The table lists this clone with a count of one. The V and J genes are TRBV5-1 and TRBJ1-4; 10 bases are a match to TRBD1. With V trimmed by 4 bases and J by 5 bases, 2 bases remained unmatched. Germline V gives CDR1 SGHRS, CDR2 YFSETQ. The CDR3 contains 14 residues. CDR3: CASSPDRGNEKLFF. CDR3 bases: TGCGCCAGCAGCCCGGACAGGGGGAATGAAAAACTGTTTTTT.

With respect to this clone: One end of the junction is discordant with germline, which a read error may explain. The rearrangement links TRBV5-4 to TRBJ1-2, with D maybe TRBD1 (5 bases). This CDR3 contains 13 residues. From germline, CDR1 is SGHNT and CDR2 YYREEE (reference sequence). As DNA, the CDR3 is TGTGTCAGCAGCGACCGTCAGGGCTATGGCTACACCTTC. Its translation: CVSSDRQGYGYTF.